Listed here are 19 T cell receptor beta chains from one sample, sequenced in a study of blood T cell repertoires in COVID-19. Here immunoSEQ multiplex PCR was the method, and the copy in TCRdb shows in-frame clones only, minus some. The sample carries over 300,000 clones, around nine tenths recorded once. Sequencing was performed on PBMCs or T cells enriched from blood (not recorded which). These receptors originate from a woman aged 25 to 39 who had recovered from COVID-19.

The chain has TRBV2 and TRBJ2-7, with 8 nucleotides matching TRBD1. CDR1 is SNHLY and CDR2 is FYNNEI in the germline V gene. There are 15 residues in the CDR3. Trimming at V came to 1 base and at J to 1 base, leaving 3 bases not matched to a gene. The CDR3 sequence is CASSEVRGLSYEQYF. In DNA form, the CDR3 reads TGTGCCAGCAGTGAAGTCAGGGGGCTTTCCTACGAGCAGTACTTC.

The gene calls are TRBV30 and TRBJ1-1; possibly TRBD1 for D (5 bases). Germline loops: CDR1 GTSNPN, CDR2 SVGIG (reference sequence). V gave up 2 bases and J gave up 1 base, with 8 bases separating them. The CDR3 totals 13 residues. The CDR3 loop is CAWSTDKNTEAFF. For the CDR3, the DNA is TGTGCCTGGAGTACGGACAAGAACACTGAAGCTTTCTTT.

V and J are TRBV10-3 and TRBJ1-1; no firm D call. V lost 7 bases, J lost 6 bases, and 15 bases lay in between. This CDR3 is 13 amino acids long. Germline V gene sequence: CDR1 ENHRY, CDR2 SYGVKD. Written as DNA, the CDR3 is TGTGCCATCACCGCCACGGGTCTCCCTGAAGCTTTCTTT. Translated: CAITATGLPEAFF.

The CDR3 loop reads CASSKTGAATNEKLFF. Written as DNA, the CDR3 is TGCGCCAGCAGCAAAACAGGGGCTGCAACTAATGAAAAACTGTTTTTT. The rearrangement uses TRBV4-1 and TRBJ1-4; 7 bases map to TRBD1. This CDR3 has 16 residues. The trim removed 5 bases at V and 0 bases at J, leaving 6 bases unmatched. Germline V gives CDR1 MGHRA, CDR2 YSYEKL.

V is TRBV5-1 and J is TRBJ2-1; a weak D match, TRBD2 (5 bases). V was cut by 7 bases and J by 7 bases, with 12 bases left in between. CDR1 is SGHRS, CDR2 YFSETQ, per germline. This CDR3 is 12 amino acids long. The CDR3 nucleotides read TGCGCCAGCCGCTCGGGAATTAATGAGCAGTTCTTC. Translated: CASRSGINEQFF.

V is TRBV2 and J is TRBJ2-7, with TRBD1 as a possible D gene (6 bases). Germline V gene data show CDR1 as SNHLY and CDR2 as FYNNEI. The CDR3 extends over 14 amino acids. V was trimmed by 6 bases and J by 3 bases, leaving 15 bases between them. The DNA for the CDR3 is TGTGCCAGCAGCCTACAGGGTGGGGTCTACGAGCAGTACTTC. Amino acids: CASSLQGGVYEQYF.

A single count supports this clone. The chain uses TRBV3-1 (or the pseudogene TRBV3-2) and TRBJ2-7; perhaps TRBD1 as D (6 bases). This CDR3 spans 16 amino acids. CDR1 is LGHDT, CDR2 YNNKEL, per germline (reference sequence). The V end lost 1 base, the J end lost 2 bases, and 15 bases lay between the germline ends. CDR3 amino acids: CASSQGLGAETYEQYF. The CDR3 coding sequence is TGTGCCAGCAGCCAAGGCCTGGGGGCAGAAACCTACGAGCAGTACTTC.

This CDR3 is CASGLGGTQETQYF. The DNA for the CDR3 is TGCGCCAGCGGACTGGGCGGGACCCAAGAGACCCAGTACTTC. The chain recombines TRBV5-1 with TRBJ2-5; TRBD2 might be the D (6 bases). This CDR3 region has 14 residues. Germline values: CDR1 SGHRS, CDR2 YFSETQ. The ends were cut back, 7 bases at V and 1 base at J, with 14 bases in the middle.

V is TRBV27 and J is TRBJ1-1; D is perhaps TRBD1 (6 bases). Germline-derived CDR1 and CDR2 are MNHEY and SMNVEV (reference sequence). The V gene lost 5 bases and the J gene lost 3 bases, with 19 bases spanning the gap. CDR3 length: 16 amino acids. CDR3 protein: CASSAQTGPADTEAFF. CDR3 bases: TGTGCCAGCAGTGCACAGACAGGTCCGGCGGACACTGAAGCTTTCTTT.

V is TRBV6-5 and J is TRBJ2-5; D might be TRBD2 (6 bases). The CDR3 is 14 residues long. The V gene's germline CDR1 is MNHEY and CDR2 SVGAGI. V lost 5 bases to trimming and J lost 1 base, with 11 bases between them. As DNA, the CDR3 is TGTGCCAGCAGTACCCAAGCGGGCCAAGAGACCCAGTACTTC. Translated, it gives CASSTQAGQETQYF.

This chain uses TRBV7-3 with TRBJ2-3, with 10 bases matching TRBD2. Per germline, CDR1 SGHTA and CDR2 FQGTGA. The CDR3 is 18 amino acids. V lost 5 bases to trimming and J lost 1 base; unmatched junction nucleotides: 12. CDR3 in amino acids: CASSQGGGLATRTDTQYF. Written as DNA, the CDR3 is TGTGCCAGCAGCCAAGGGGGGGGACTAGCGACCCGCACAGATACGCAGTATTTT. Combining the CDR3 with reference TRBV7-3 and TRBJ2-3 gives the whole variable domain GAGVSQTPSNKVTEKGKYVELRCDPISGHTALYWYRQSLGQGPEFLIYFQGTGAADDSGLPNDRFFAVRPEGSVSTLKIQRTERGDSAVYLCASSQGGGLATRTDTQYFGPGTRLTVL.

V is TRBV3-1 (or the pseudogene TRBV3-2) and J is TRBJ1-6; D not resolved. Germline V lookup: CDR1 LGHDT, CDR2 YNNKEL (reference sequence). Trimming took 1 base from V and 0 from J, leaving 13 bases between them. The CDR3 extends over 18 amino acids. The CDR3 DNA reads as TGTGCCAGCAGCCAAGCCCCCCGCGTTAGCTCCTATAATTCACCCCTCCACTTT. Translation gives CASSQAPRVSSYNSPLHF.

This chain connects TRBV9 to TRBJ2-1; TRBD2 aligns across 11 bases. The germline V gene encodes CDR1 SGDLS and CDR2 YYNGEE. Trimming at V came to 4 bases and at J to 6 bases, leaving 3 bases not matched to a gene. The CDR3 length is 14 residues. CDR3 amino acids: CASSSGLAGNEQFF. CDR3 nucleotide sequence: TGTGCCAGCAGCTCAGGACTAGCGGGCAATGAGCAGTTCTTC.

This clone is a singleton in its sample. The chain joins TRBV5-1 to TRBJ1-2, with a weak D call TRBD1 (6 bases). In germline, CDR1 is SGHRS, CDR2 YFSETQ. The CDR3 contains 13 residues. V dropped 3 bases and J dropped 6 bases, with 12 bases sitting between them. The CDR3 loop is CASSSGHRDGYTF. The CDR3 DNA is TGCGCCAGCAGCTCGGGACATAGGGATGGCTACACCTTC.

This chain joins TRBV6-5 and TRBJ2-5, with D possibly TRBD1 on 6 matching bases. The length of the CDR3 is 16 residues. The V end lost 0 bases, the J end lost 4 bases, and 15 bases lay between the germline ends. CDR1 is MNHEY and CDR2 is SVGAGI in the germline V gene. CDR3 residues: CASSYSGTQLGETQYF. CDR3 nucleotides: TGTGCCAGCAGTTACTCAGGGACACAATTAGGAGAGACCCAGTACTTC.

The CDR3 is CASIPGSGGNTEAFF. CDR3 nucleotides: TGCGCCAGCATTCCCGGTTCCGGGGGGAACACTGAAGCTTTCTTT. This chain uses TRBV23-1 with TRBJ1-1; perhaps TRBD1 as D (5 bases). TRBV23-1 counts as an open reading frame of uncertain function. The CDR3 length is 15 residues. Between the trimmed V and J ends, which lost 7 bases and 1 base, there was a span of 16 bases.

The chain joins TRBV25-1 to TRBJ1-6; D gene ambiguous. The V end lost 1 base, the J end lost 8 bases, and 12 bases lay between the germline ends. Germline lookup yields CDR1 MGHDK and CDR2 SYGVNS. The length of the CDR3 is 15 residues. CDR3: CASSESNTRDSPLHF. The CDR3 DNA reads as TGTGCCAGCAGTGAATCCAATACGAGAGATTCACCCCTCCACTTT.

The chain couples TRBV9 to TRBJ1-2; no reliable D call. Germline V CDR1 and CDR2: SGDLS, YYNGEE. The CDR3 totals 14 residues. V gave up 4 bases and J gave up 3 bases, with 13 bases separating them. Here the CDR3 DNA reads TGTGCCAGCAGCCCAGGTGGTGCTGACTATGGCTACACCTTC. Its translation is CASSPGGADYGYTF. The full variable domain, in which reference TRBV9 and TRBJ1-2 provide the parts outside the CDR3, is DSGVTQTPKHLITATGQRVTLRCSPRSGDLSVYWYQQSLDQGLQFLIQYYNGEERAKGNILERFSAQQFPDLHSELNLSSLELGDSALYFCASSPGGADYGYTFGSGTRLTVV.

The V gene is TRBV2, the J gene TRBJ1-2; TRBD1 matches at 7 bases. The germline CDR1 and CDR2 sequences are SNHLY and FYNNEI. Trimming at V came to 11 bases and at J to 2 bases, leaving 11 bases not matched to a gene. The CDR3 consists of 14 residues. The CDR3 reads CASFQEGANYGYTF. The CDR3 region has the DNA TGTGCCTCATTCCAGGAGGGGGCCAACTATGGCTACACCTTC.